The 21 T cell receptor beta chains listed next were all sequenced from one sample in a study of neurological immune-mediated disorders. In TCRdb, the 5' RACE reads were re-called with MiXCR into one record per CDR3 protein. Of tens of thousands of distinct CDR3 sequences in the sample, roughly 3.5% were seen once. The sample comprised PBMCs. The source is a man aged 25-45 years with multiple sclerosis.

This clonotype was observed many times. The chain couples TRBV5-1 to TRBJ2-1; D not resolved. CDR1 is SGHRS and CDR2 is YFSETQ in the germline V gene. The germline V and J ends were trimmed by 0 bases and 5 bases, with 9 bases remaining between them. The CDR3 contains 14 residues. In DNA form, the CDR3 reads TGCGCCAGCAGCTTGGGAGATGAGCACAATGAGCAGTTCTTC. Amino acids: CASSLGDEHNEQFF.

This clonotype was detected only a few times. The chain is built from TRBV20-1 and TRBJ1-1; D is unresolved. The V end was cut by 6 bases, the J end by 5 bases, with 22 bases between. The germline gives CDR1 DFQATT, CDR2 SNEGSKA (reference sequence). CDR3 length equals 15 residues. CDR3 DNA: TGCAGTGCGGTTTCTTTGCAGAATCCCCTAACTGAAGCTTTCTTT. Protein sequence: CSAVSLQNPLTEAFF.

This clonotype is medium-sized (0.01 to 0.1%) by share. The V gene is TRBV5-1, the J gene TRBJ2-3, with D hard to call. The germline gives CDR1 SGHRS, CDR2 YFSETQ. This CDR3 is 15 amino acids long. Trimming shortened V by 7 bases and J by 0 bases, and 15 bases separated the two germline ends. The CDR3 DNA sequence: TGCGCCAGCGTCGCGGAAGTTATCAGCACAGATACGCAGTATTTT. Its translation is CASVAEVISTDTQYF.

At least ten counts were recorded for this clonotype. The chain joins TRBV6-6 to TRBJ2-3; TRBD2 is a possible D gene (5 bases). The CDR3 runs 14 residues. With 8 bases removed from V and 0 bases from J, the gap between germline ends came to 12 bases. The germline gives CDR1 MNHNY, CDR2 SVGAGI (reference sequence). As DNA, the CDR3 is TGTGCCAGCGGGCGGACTTTTAGCACAGATACGCAGTATTTT. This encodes CASGRTFSTDTQYF.

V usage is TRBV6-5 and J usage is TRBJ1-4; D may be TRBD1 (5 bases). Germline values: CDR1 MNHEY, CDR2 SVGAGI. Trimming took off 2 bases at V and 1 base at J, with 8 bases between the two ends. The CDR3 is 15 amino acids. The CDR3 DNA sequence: TGTGCCAGCAGTTACGAGGGGATAACTAATGAAAAACTGTTTTTT. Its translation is CASSYEGITNEKLFF.

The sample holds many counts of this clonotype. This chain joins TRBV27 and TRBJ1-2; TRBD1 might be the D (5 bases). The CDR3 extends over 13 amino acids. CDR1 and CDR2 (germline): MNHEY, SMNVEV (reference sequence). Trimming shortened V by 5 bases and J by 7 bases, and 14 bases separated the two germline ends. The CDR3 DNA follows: TGTGCCAGCAGTAAAGGGGTTTGGGGTGGCTACACCTTC. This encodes CASSKGVWGGYTF.

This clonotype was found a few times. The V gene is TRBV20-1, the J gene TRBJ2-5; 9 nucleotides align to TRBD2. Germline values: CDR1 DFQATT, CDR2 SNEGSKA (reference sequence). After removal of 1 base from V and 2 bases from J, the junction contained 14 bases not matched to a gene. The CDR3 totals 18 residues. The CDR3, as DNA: TGCAGTGCTAGAGCGAGTGGGGAGACTAGCGGAACTCAAGAGACCCAGTACTTC. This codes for CSARASGETSGTQETQYF.

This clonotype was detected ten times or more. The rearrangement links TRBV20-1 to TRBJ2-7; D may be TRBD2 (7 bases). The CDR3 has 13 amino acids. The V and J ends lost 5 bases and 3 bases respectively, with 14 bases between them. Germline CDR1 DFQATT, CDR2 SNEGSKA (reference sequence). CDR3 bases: TGCAGTGCTCGGGGGGCCCCTGGCTACGAGCAGTACTTC. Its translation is CSARGAPGYEQYF.

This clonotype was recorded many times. CDR3 residues: CASSRGRFTEAFF. The CDR3 bases are TGTGCCAGCAGTCGTGGACGGTTTACTGAAGCTTTCTTT. This chain links TRBV12-3 or TRBV12-4 with TRBJ1-1, with D unresolved. The V and J ends lost 5 bases and 5 bases respectively, with 12 bases between them. This CDR3 region has 13 residues.

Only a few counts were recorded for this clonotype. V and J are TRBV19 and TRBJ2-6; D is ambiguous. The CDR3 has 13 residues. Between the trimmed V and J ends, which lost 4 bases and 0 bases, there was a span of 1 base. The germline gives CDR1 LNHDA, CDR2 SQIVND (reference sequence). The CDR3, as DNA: TGTGCCAGTAGTACCTCTGGGGCCAACGTCCTGACTTTC. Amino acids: CASSTSGANVLTF.

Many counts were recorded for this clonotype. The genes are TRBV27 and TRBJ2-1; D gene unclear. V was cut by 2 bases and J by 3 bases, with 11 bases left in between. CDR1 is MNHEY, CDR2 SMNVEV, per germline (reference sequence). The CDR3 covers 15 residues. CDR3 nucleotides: TGTGCCAGCAGTTTAAGTCTCAGACACTACAATGAGCAGTTCTTC. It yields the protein CASSLSLRHYNEQFF.

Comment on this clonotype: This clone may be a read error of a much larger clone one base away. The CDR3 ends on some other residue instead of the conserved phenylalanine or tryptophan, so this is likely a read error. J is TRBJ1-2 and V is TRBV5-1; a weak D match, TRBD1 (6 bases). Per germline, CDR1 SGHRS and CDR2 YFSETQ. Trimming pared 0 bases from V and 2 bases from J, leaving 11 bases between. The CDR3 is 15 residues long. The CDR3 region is CASSLARGGNYGYTC. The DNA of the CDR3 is TGCGCCAGCAGCTTGGCCAGGGGCGGAAACTATGGCTACACCTGC.

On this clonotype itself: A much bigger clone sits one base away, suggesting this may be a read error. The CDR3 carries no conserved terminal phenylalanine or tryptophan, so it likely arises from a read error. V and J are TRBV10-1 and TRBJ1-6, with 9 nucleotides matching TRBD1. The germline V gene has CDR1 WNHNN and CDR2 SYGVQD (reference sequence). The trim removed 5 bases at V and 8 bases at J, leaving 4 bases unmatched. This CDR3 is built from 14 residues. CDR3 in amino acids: CASSRDREDSPLHC. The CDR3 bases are TGCGCCAGCAGTCGGGACAGGGAGGATTCACCCCTCCACTGT.

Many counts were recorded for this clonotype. CDR3 DNA: TGTGCCAGCTCACCACAGGGGGCCCTTACTACGTCTACTGAAGCTTTCTTT. It translates to CASSPQGALTTSTEAFF. V gene TRBV18 combines with J gene TRBJ1-1, with TRBD1 matching over 7 bases. Trimming cost V 1 base and J 5 bases; bases outside gene matches: 13. From germline, CDR1 is KGHSH and CDR2 LQKENI. CDR3 length equals 17 residues.

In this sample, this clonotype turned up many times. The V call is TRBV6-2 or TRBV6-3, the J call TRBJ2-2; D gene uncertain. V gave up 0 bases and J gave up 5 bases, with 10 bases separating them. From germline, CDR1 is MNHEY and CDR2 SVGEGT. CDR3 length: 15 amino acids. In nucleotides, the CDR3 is TGTGCCAGCAGTTACTCCAGAGCCGGTACCGGGGAGCTGTTTTTT. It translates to CASSYSRAGTGELFF.

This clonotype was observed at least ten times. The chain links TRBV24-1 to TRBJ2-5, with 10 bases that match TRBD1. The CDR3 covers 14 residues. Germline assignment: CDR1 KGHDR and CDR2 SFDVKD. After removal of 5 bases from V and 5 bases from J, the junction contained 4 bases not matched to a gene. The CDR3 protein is CATSVTGGDETQYF. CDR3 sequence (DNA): TGTGCCACCAGTGTGACAGGGGGCGATGAGACCCAGTACTTC.

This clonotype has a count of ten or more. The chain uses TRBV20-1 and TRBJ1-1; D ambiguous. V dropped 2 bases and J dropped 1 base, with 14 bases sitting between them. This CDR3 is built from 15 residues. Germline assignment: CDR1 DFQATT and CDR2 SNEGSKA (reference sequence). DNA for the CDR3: TGCAGTGCTAGACCGGCCCGGCGAGAGAACACTGAAGCTTTCTTT. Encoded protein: CSARPARRENTEAFF.

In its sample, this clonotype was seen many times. Here the CDR3 reads CSVALWQGGDTQYF. CDR3 in DNA: TGCAGCGTTGCTCTCTGGCAGGGAGGAGATACGCAGTATTTT. The chain has TRBV29-1 and TRBJ2-3; weak D call: TRBD2 (6 bases). Germline V gene data show CDR1 as SQVTM and CDR2 as ANQGSEA. V lost 4 bases and J lost 5, with 16 bases in between. The CDR3 has 14 amino acids.

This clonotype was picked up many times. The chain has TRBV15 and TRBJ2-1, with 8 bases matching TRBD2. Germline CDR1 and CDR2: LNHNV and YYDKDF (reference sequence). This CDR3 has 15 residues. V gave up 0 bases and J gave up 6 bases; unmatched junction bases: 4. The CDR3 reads CATSRDTRGVNEQFF. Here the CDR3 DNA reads TGTGCCACCAGCAGAGATACGCGGGGGGTCAATGAGCAGTTCTTC.

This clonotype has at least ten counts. Written as DNA, the CDR3 is TGTGCCAGCAGCTTGACGGTTAGCCCCTATAACACTGAAGCTTTCTTT. Its translation is CASSLTVSPYNTEAFF. The chain links TRBV5-5 to TRBJ1-1; no firm D call. V was cut by 1 base and J by 2 bases, with 15 bases left in between. The CDR3 consists of 16 residues. Germline V gene lookup returns CDR1 SGHKS and CDR2 YYEKEE (reference sequence).

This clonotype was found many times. The DNA for the CDR3 is TGCGCCAGCAGCGCGGGGCCGAGTTCCTACGAGCAGTACTTC. Protein: CASSAGPSSYEQYF. The chain joins TRBV5-1 to TRBJ2-7, with D maybe TRBD2 (6 bases). Germline assignment: CDR1 SGHRS and CDR2 YFSETQ. V gave up 4 bases and J gave up 1 base, with 12 bases separating them. The CDR3 length is 14 residues.